The present T cell receptor beta chain was sequenced within a study of response to subunit inactivated influenza vaccine. This clonotype was detected a few times. Its antigen remains unknown. TCRdb used MiXCR to reprocess the RT-PCR reads, holding one entry per CDR3 protein. The profile shows about 480,000 distinct CDR3 sequences, roughly 25% of them singletons. Study-level results: The authors suggested that every seasonal influenza vaccination recruits few new T cells.

CDR3 size: 15 residues. Germline loops: CDR1 ENHRY, CDR2 SYGVKD. Trimming removed 6 bases from V and 2 bases from J; junction bases left unmatched: 8. The starting material was CD4+ T cells sorted from PBMCs, obtained around 5 days after vaccination. The TCR originated in a man aged 45-65 years who received an inactivated influenza vaccine. V gene TRBV10-3 combines with J gene TRBJ2-3, with 7 bases identical to TRBD2. CDR3 sequence reads: CAIREHSGPTDTQYF. The CDR3 nucleotides are TGTGCCATCAGAGAACATAGCGGGCCCACAGATACGCAGTATTTT.